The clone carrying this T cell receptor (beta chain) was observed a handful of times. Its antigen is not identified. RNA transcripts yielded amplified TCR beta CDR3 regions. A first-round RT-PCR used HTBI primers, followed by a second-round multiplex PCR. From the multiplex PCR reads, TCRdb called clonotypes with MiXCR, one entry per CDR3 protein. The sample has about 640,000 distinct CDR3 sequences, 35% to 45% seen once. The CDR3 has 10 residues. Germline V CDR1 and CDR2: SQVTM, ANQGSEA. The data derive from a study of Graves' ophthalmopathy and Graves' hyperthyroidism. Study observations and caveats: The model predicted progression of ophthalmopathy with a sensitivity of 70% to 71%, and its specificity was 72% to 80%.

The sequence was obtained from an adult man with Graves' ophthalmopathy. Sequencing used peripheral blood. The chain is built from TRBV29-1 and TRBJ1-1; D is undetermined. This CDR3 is CSSWGTEAFF. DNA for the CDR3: TGCAGTTCATGGGGCACTGAAGCTTTCTTT.